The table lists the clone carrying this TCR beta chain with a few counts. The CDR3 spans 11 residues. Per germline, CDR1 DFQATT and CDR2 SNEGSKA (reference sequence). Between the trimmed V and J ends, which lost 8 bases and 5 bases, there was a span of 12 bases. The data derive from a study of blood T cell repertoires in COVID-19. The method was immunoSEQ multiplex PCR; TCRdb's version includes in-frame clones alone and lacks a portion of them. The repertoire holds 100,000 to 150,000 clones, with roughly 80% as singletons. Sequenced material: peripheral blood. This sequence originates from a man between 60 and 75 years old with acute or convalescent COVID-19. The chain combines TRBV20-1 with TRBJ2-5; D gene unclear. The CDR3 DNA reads TGCAGTACTATGGGCCAGGAGACCCAGTACTTC. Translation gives CSTMGQETQYF.